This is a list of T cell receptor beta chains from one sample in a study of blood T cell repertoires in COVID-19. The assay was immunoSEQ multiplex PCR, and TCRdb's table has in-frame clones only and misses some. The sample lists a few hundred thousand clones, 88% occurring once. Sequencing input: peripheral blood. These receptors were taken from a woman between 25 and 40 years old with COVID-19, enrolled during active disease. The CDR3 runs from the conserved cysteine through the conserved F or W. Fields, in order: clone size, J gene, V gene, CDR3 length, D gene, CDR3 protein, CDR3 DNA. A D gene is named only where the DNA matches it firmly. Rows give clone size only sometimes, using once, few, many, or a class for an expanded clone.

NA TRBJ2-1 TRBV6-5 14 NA CASSYSDSNNEQFF TGTGCCAGCAGTTATTCGGACAGCAACAATGAGCAGTTCTTC
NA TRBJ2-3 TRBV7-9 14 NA CASSSELDPDTQYF TGTGCCAGCAGCTCCGAACTAGACCCCGATACGCAGTATTTT
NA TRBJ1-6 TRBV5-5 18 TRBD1 CASSFRDRGVESDSPLHF TGTGCCAGCAGCTTCCGGGACAGGGGAGTGGAATCGGATTCACCCCTCCACTTT
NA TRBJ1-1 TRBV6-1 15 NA CASSEAGPGSPEAFF TGTGCCAGCAGTGAAGCGGGGCCCGGGTCCCCTGAAGCTTTCTTT
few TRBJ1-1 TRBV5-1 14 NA CASSPGGWSTEAFF TGCGCCAGCAGTCCTGGCGGGTGGAGCACTGAAGCTTTCTTT
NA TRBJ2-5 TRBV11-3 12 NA CASSFMEETQYF TGTGCCAGCAGCTTTATGGAGGAGACCCAGTACTTC
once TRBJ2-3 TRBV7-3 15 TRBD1 CASSSTGSSADTQYF TGTGCCAGCAGCTCGACAGGGTCGTCTGCAGATACGCAGTATTTT
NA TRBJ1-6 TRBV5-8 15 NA CASSGPGLINSPLHF TGTGCCAGCAGCGGACCGGGACTGATAAATTCACCCCTCCACTTT
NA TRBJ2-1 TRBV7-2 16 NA CASSLLGGSSYNEQFF TGTGCCAGCAGCTTATTGGGGGGTAGCTCCTACAATGAGCAGTTCTTC
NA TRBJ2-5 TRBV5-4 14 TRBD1 CASSLGTGQETQYF TGTGCCAGCAGCTTGGGGACAGGCCAAGAGACCCAGTACTTC
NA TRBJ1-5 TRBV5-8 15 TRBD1 CASSLSLDRGMPQHF TGTGCCAGCAGCTTGTCCCTAGACAGGGGGATGCCCCAGCATTTT
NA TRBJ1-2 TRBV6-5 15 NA CASSYSDSINYGYTF TGTGCCAGCAGTTACTCGGACAGCATCAACTATGGCTACACCTTC
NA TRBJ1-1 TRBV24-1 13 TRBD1 CATSAPGQGRAFF TGTGCCACCAGTGCCCCGGGACAGGGGCGAGCTTTCTTT
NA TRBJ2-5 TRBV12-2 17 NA CASRLRVERGTHGAQYF TGTGCAAGTCGCTTACGGGTGGAGCGGGGGACCCACGGGGCCCAGTACTTC
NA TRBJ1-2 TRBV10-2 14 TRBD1 CASRDRASNYGYTF TGCGCCAGCCGTGACAGGGCGTCTAACTATGGCTACACCTTC
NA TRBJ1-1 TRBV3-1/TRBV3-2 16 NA CASSSGHLEWNTEAFF TGTGCCAGCAGCTCCGGACACCTTGAATGGAACACTGAAGCTTTCTTT
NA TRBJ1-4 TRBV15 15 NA CATSRLTGSGEKLFF TGTGCCACCAGCAGACTTACAGGGAGTGGGGAAAAACTGTTTTTT
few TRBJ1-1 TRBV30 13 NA CAWSVLTNTEAFF TGTGCCTGGAGTGTTCTGACAAACACTGAAGCTTTCTTT
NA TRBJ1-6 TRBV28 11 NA CASSNISPLHF TGTGCCAGCAGCAACATTTCACCCCTCCACTTT
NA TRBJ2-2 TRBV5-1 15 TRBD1 CASSLETGDTGELFF TGCGCCAGCAGCTTGGAGACAGGGGATACCGGGGAGCTGTTTTTT
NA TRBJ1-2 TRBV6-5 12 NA CATQGSGYGYTF TGTGCCACCCAGGGAAGCGGGTATGGCTACACCTTC
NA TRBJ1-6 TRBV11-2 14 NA CASSFVGDNSPLHF TGTGCCAGCAGCTTTGTAGGAGATAATTCACCCCTCCACTTT
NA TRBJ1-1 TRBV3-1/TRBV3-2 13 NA CASINKGDTEAFF TGTGCCAGCATCAATAAAGGGGACACTGAAGCTTTCTTT
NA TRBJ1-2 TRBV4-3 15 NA CASSQEQGTGYGYTF TGCGCCAGCAGCCAAGAGCAGGGAACCGGCTATGGCTACACCTTC
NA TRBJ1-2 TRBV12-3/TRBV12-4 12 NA CASSSNYYGYTF TGTGCCAGCAGTTCCAATTACTATGGCTACACCTTC
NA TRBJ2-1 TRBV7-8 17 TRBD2 CASSLAILAGVINEQFF TGTGCCAGCAGCTTAGCGATACTAGCGGGGGTCATAAATGAGCAGTTCTTC
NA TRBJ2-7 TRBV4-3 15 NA CASSQDPNSGNEQYF TGCGCCAGCAGCCAAGATCCTAACTCAGGGAACGAGCAGTACTTC
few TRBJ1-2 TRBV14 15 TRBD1 CASSQGGGADYGYTF TGTGCCAGCAGCCAAGGAGGGGGCGCCGACTATGGCTACACCTTC
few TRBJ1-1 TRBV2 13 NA CASSPPVDTEAFF TGTGCCAGCAGTCCCCCGGTGGACACTGAAGCTTTCTTT
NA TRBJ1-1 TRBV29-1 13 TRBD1 CSVKTGGYTEAFF TGCAGCGTGAAGACAGGGGGTTACACTGAAGCTTTCTTT
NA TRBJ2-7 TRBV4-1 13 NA CASSPGGTGKDFF TGCGCCAGCAGCCCGGGAGGGACAGGGAAAGATTTCTTC
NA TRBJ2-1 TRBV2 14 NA CASSEARPGNEQFF TGTGCCAGCAGTGAAGCACGTCCCGGGAATGAGCAGTTCTTC
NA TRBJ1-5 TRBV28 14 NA CASRKRAGHQPQHF TGTGCCAGCAGGAAACGCGCAGGGCATCAGCCCCAGCATTTT